One and the same sample provided the 6 T cell receptor beta chains below, sequenced in a study of blood T cell repertoires in COVID-19. Assay used: immunoSEQ multiplex PCR; TCRdb lists only in-frame clones, some missing. Of some 310,000 clones detected, about 90% appear once; the ten largest clones hold under 3.5%. Specimen: peripheral blood. Receptors originate from a woman in her thirties with COVID-19, enrolled during active disease.

The gene calls are TRBV11-2 and TRBJ2-2; tentatively, D is TRBD1 (6 bases). The V end lost 5 bases, the J end lost 3 bases, and 16 bases lay between the germline ends. CDR3 length equals 16 residues. Germline loops: CDR1 SGHAT, CDR2 FQNNGV. CDR3 bases: TGTGCCAGCAGCCCAAGGCAGGGGTTGGACACCGGGGAGCTGTTTTTT. Its translation is CASSPRQGLDTGELFF.

The J gene is TRBJ1-6, the V gene TRBV6-5; D is unclear. Trimming took off 8 bases at V and 8 bases at J, with 13 bases between the two ends. Germline-derived CDR1 and CDR2 are MNHEY and SVGAGI. This CDR3 spans 13 amino acids. CDR3 sequence (DNA): TGTGCCAGCGGTACGGCCGAGGATTCACCCCTCCACTTT. Protein sequence: CASGTAEDSPLHF.

The V call is TRBV4-1, the J call TRBJ2-4; the D gene is possibly TRBD2 (5 bases). The germline V and J ends were trimmed by 0 bases and 1 base, with 19 bases remaining between them. Germline CDR1 MGHRA, CDR2 YSYEKL. This CDR3 is built from 19 residues. Written as DNA, the CDR3 is TGCGCCAGCAGCCAAGATCGGGCTAGCAGCGTGGGGGCCAAAAACATTCAGTACTTC. It encodes CASSQDRASSVGAKNIQYF.

The chain employs TRBV5-1 and TRBJ1-1, with TRBD1 identical over 9 bases. Germline values: CDR1 SGHRS, CDR2 YFSETQ. This CDR3 comprises 14 residues. Germline trimming cut 1 base from V and 11 bases from J; bases unmatched to any gene: 9. The CDR3 DNA follows: TGCGCCAGCAGCTTGCATGGACAGGGGAGTTGGGCTTTCTTT. Encoded protein: CASSLHGQGSWAFF.

This chain connects TRBV21-1 to TRBJ2-7; no DNA check was done on the table's D call, TRBD2. TRBV21-1 is tagged as a pseudogene. This CDR3 is built from 14 residues. As DNA, the CDR3 is TGTGCCAGCAGCAAGGACTCTCACCCCTACGAGCAGTACTTC. It encodes CASSKDSHPYEQYF.

This chain joins TRBV30 and TRBJ1-2; tentative D call: TRBD1 (5 bases). CDR3 length: 13 amino acids. Between the trimmed V and J ends, which lost 4 bases and 6 bases, there was a span of 15 bases. Germline CDR1 GTSNPN, CDR2 SVGIG (reference sequence). CDR3 sequence reads: CAWIKGAFHGYTF. CDR3 DNA: TGTGCCTGGATAAAAGGGGCATTCCATGGCTACACCTTC.